Listed below are T cell receptor beta chains from one sample, sequenced in a study of beta chain features in type 1 diabetes. Generated by immunoSEQ multiplex PCR, the TCRdb table keeps only in-frame clones and is missing some. The sample lists a few hundred thousand clones; approximately 13% were seen once. The sample was naive CD4+ T cells from blood. These receptors were obtained from a woman aged 18-30 years with type 1 diabetes. Both conserved end residues are part of each CDR3. D genes are given only for firm matches. Size is stated for part of the rows, as once, few or many counts, or as a class when the clone is expanded.

abundance	j_gene	v_gene	d_gene	CDR3aa	CDR3nt
.	TRBJ2-4	TRBV9	TRBD2	CASSGPGGEKNIQYF	TGTGCCAGCAGCGGCCCCGGGGGGGAGAAAAACATTCAGTACTTC
few	TRBJ2-1	TRBV5-4	TRBD2	CASSLAVAGGAEQFF	TGTGCCAGCAGCTTGGCGGTAGCGGGAGGGGCTGAGCAGTTCTTC
.	TRBJ2-2	TRBV11-2	TRBD1	CASSLGQGLTGELFF	TGTGCCAGCAGTTTGGGACAGGGGTTAACCGGGGAGCTGTTTTTT
few	TRBJ2-1	TRBV30	.	CAWKGLGGYNEQFF	TGTGCCTGGAAGGGCTTAGGGGGTTACAATGAGCAGTTCTTC
.	TRBJ2-7	TRBV28	.	CASNRRGGTYEQYF	TGTGCCAGCAACCGGAGAGGGGGAACCTACGAGCAGTACTTC
few	TRBJ1-1	TRBV5-1	.	CASSLDLNTEAFF	TGCGCCAGCAGCTTGGACTTGAACACTGAAGCTTTCTTT
few	TRBJ1-4	TRBV7-9	.	CASSSEKLFF	TGTGCCAGCAGTAGTGAAAAACTGTTTTTT
few	TRBJ2-3	TRBV19	.	CASSPTLSTSTDTQYF	TGTGCCAGTAGTCCAACGTTAAGTACTAGCACAGATACGCAGTATTTT
few	TRBJ2-1	TRBV19	.	CASSSRLGVEQFF	TGTGCCAGTAGTTCCCGACTAGGGGTTGAGCAGTTCTTC
few	TRBJ1-5	TRBV10-3	TRBD1	CAISGDRDNQPQHF	TGTGCCATCAGTGGCGACAGGGACAATCAGCCCCAGCATTTT
few	TRBJ1-5	TRBV2	.	CASSVEGIQPQHF	TGTGCCAGCAGCGTTGAGGGAATTCAGCCCCAGCATTTT
.	TRBJ1-1	TRBV20-1	.	CSSPMNTEAFF	TGCAGTTCCCCCATGAACACTGAAGCTTTCTTT
few	TRBJ2-7	TRBV7-2	TRBD2	CASSSYLAGSYEQYF	TGTGCCAGCAGCAGTTACCTAGCGGGGTCCTACGAGCAGTACTTC
.	TRBJ2-1	TRBV19	.	CASTLGRRNSYNEQFF	TGTGCCAGTACCCTGGGGCGGCGAAACTCCTACAATGAGCAGTTCTTC
few	TRBJ2-7	TRBV6-6	TRBD1	CASRTGVYEQYF	TGTGCCAGCAGGACAGGGGTCTACGAGCAGTACTTC
few	TRBJ2-5	TRBV15	.	CATSRDKSETQYF	TGTGCCACCAGCAGAGATAAGAGCGAGACCCAGTACTTC
few	TRBJ2-3	TRBV29-1	.	CSVARVSGTDTQYF	TGCAGCGTTGCTCGGGTATCTGGCACAGATACGCAGTATTTT
few	TRBJ1-1	TRBV28	TRBD1	CASSAGQGAFF	TGTGCCAGCAGTGCGGGACAGGGAGCTTTCTTT
few	TRBJ2-3	TRBV19	.	CASSMGQGTDTQYF	TGTGCCAGTAGTATGGGGCAGGGCACAGATACGCAGTATTTT
.	TRBJ2-1	TRBV30	TRBD2	CAWTSGSGGFTVQFF	TGTGCCTGGACTAGCGGGAGTGGGGGCTTTACCGTGCAGTTCTTC
few	TRBJ2-4	TRBV10-2	.	CASSEPVGGIQYF	TGCGCCAGCAGTGAGCCCGTCGGGGGCATTCAGTACTTC
few	TRBJ2-2	TRBV5-1	.	CASSLGALARVTGELFF	TGCGCCAGCAGCTTGGGGGCGCTAGCTCGCGTCACCGGGGAGCTGTTTTTT
few	TRBJ1-2	TRBV30	TRBD1	CAWRNPQGDSYGYTF	TGTGCCTGGAGAAATCCCCAGGGGGACTCTTATGGCTACACCTTC
few	TRBJ2-7	TRBV5-1	.	CASSRQSSYEQYF	TGCGCCAGCAGCCGACAGAGCTCCTACGAGCAGTACTTC
.	TRBJ2-7	TRBV7-9	TRBD1	CASSSGTGSYEQYF	TGTGCCAGCAGCTCCGGGACAGGTTCCTACGAGCAGTACTTC
few	TRBJ2-3	TRBV11-2	TRBD2	CASTPRGGSSDTQYF	TGTGCCAGCACCCCCCGTGGCGGGAGTAGCGATACGCAGTATTTT
.	TRBJ1-1	TRBV30	.	CAWSGIPSTEAFF	TGTGCCTGGTCAGGGATCCCGTCCACTGAAGCTTTCTTT
.	TRBJ2-5	TRBV2	TRBD1	CASSPGQGYETQYF	TGTGCCAGCAGTCCGGGACAGGGATATGAGACCCAGTACTTC
few	TRBJ2-6	TRBV2	TRBD2	CASSEGGAGANVLTF	TGTGCCAGCAGTGAGGGAGGGGCTGGGGCCAACGTCCTGACTTTC
.	TRBJ2-7	TRBV28	.	CASSLPGPYEQYF	TGTGCCAGCAGTTTACCAGGGCCCTACGAGCAGTACTTC
.	TRBJ2-3	TRBV7-9	TRBD1	CAVLRDRQADTQYF	TGTGCCGTCCTTAGGGACAGGCAGGCAGATACGCAGTATTTT
few	TRBJ2-1	TRBV28	.	CASSLRAGLYNEQFF	TGTGCCAGCAGTTTACGGGCGGGGCTTTACAATGAGCAGTTCTTC
.	TRBJ2-3	TRBV5-6	TRBD1	CASSIDRGRGTQYF	TGTGCCAGCAGCATAGACAGGGGGCGTGGTACGCAGTATTTT
few	TRBJ2-4	TRBV2	TRBD1	CASSPDRVPQSKYF	TGTGCCAGCAGCCCCGACAGGGTGCCTCAATCAAAGTACTTC
.	TRBJ2-7	TRBV19	TRBD2	CASSIAPLAGGYEQYF	TGTGCCAGTAGTATAGCACCTTTAGCGGGAGGCTACGAGCAGTACTTC
.	TRBJ2-1	TRBV18	.	CASSADRHNEQFF	TGTGCCAGCTCAGCGGACAGACACAATGAGCAGTTCTTC
.	TRBJ2-1	TRBV2	TRBD2	CASSPGLAGVNEQFF	TGTGCCAGCAGCCCGGGACTAGCGGGAGTTAATGAGCAGTTCTTC
.	TRBJ1-2	TRBV14	.	CASSQGVHNYGYTF	TGTGCCAGCAGCCAAGGAGTGCATAACTATGGCTACACCTTC
.	TRBJ1-1	TRBV11-3	TRBD1	CASSPRQGGNTEAFF	TGTGCCAGCAGCCCTCGACAGGGAGGGAACACTGAAGCTTTCTTT
.	TRBJ2-1	TRBV9	.	CASSVAGESYNEQFF	TGTGCCAGCAGCGTAGCGGGAGAGTCCTACAATGAGCAGTTCTTC
few	TRBJ2-3	TRBV5-6	.	CASSSRAGFTDTQYF	TGTGCCAGCAGCTCCCGAGCGGGTTTCACAGATACGCAGTATTTT
few	TRBJ1-1	TRBV4-3	.	CASSQGSGNTEAFF	TGCGCCAGCAGCCAAGGATCCGGGAACACTGAAGCTTTCTTT
few	TRBJ2-7	TRBV25-1	.	CASSVRGEQYF	TGTGCCAGCAGTGTACGGGGCGAGCAGTACTTC
.	TRBJ2-2	TRBV13	.	CASSLLGDTRGSGELFF	TGTGCCAGCAGCTTATTAGGGGATACTCGAGGATCCGGGGAGCTGTTTTTT
.	TRBJ2-5	TRBV7-2	.	CASRQTGRGETQYF	TGTGCCAGCAGGCAAACAGGACGGGGGGAGACCCAGTACTTC
.	TRBJ1-1	TRBV20-1	.	CSGTGNTEAFF	TGCAGTGGTACAGGGAACACTGAAGCTTTCTTT
few	TRBJ2-1	TRBV5-1	.	CASSFTGTRYNEQFF	TGCGCCAGCAGCTTCACAGGGACACGCTACAATGAGCAGTTCTTC
few	TRBJ2-7	TRBV20-1	.	CSAAARDEQYF	TGCAGTGCCGCCGCCCGGGACGAGCAGTACTTC
.	TRBJ2-4	TRBV28	.	CASSPFGASPRVQYF	TGTGCCAGCAGTCCTTTTGGGGCCAGCCCCCGCGTTCAGTACTTC
few	TRBJ2-3	TRBV18	TRBD2	CASSPLPSLAGSTDTQYF	TGTGCCAGCTCACCCCTACCTTCGCTAGCGGGAAGTACAGATACGCAGTATTTT
few	TRBJ2-5	TRBV6-5	TRBD2	CASRGLAGGEETQYF	TGTGCCAGCAGGGGACTAGCGGGAGGGGAGGAGACCCAGTACTTC
few	TRBJ2-5	TRBV5-1	TRBD2	CASSTGGLGETQYF	TGCGCCAGCAGCACGGGAGGGCTCGGAGAGACCCAGTACTTC
.	TRBJ2-3	TRBV9	TRBD1	CASSSTDRVVSDTQYF	TGTGCCAGCAGCTCGACGGACAGGGTTGTTTCAGATACGCAGTATTTT
few	TRBJ2-1	TRBV30	TRBD1	CAWSVFRDSFRDEQFF	TGTGCCTGGAGTGTATTTCGGGACAGCTTTCGGGATGAGCAGTTCTTC
.	TRBJ1-2	TRBV5-4	TRBD1	CASSPGQGGYGYTF	TGTGCCAGCAGCCCGGGACAGGGAGGCTATGGCTACACCTTC
few	TRBJ2-1	TRBV5-1	.	CASSLGLLNEQFF	TGCGCCAGCAGCTTGGGACTCCTCAATGAGCAGTTCTTC
.	TRBJ1-2	TRBV6-5	.	CASSLLGTGNYGYTF	TGTGCCAGCAGCCTGCTCGGCACGGGGAACTATGGCTACACCTTC
few	TRBJ2-3	TRBV18	.	CASSLRTAPTDTQYF	TGTGCCAGCTCACTACGGACAGCACCCACAGATACGCAGTATTTT
few	TRBJ2-7	TRBV6-5	TRBD1	CATRDRGYEQYF	TGTGCCACCCGGGACAGGGGCTACGAGCAGTACTTC
.	TRBJ1-5	TRBV2	.	CASRAGRNSNQPQHF	TGTGCCAGCAGGGCGGGACGGAATAGCAATCAGCCCCAGCATTTT